This TCR beta chain is from a study of cytomegalovirus exposure and HLA in healthy donors. The PCR ran on 60 Vbeta and 13 Jbeta primers. Method: immunoSEQ multiplex PCR; TCRdb's copy keeps in-frame clones and lacks some. Here the sample spans 210,000 or so clones, over 65% being singletons. CDR3 length equals 14 residues. Germline V lookup: CDR1 SNHLY, CDR2 FYNNEI. V was shortened by 7 bases and J by 13 bases, with 23 bases between the two germline ends. Sequencing input: PBMCs. The chain recombines TRBV2 with TRBJ2-4; possible D gene TRBD2, 5 bases. The TCR originated in a human donor in good health. The chain's CDR3 is CASTSHGGAGGQYF. CDR3 nucleotides: TGTGCCAGCACAAGTCACGGCGGCGCGGGTGGACAGTACTTC.